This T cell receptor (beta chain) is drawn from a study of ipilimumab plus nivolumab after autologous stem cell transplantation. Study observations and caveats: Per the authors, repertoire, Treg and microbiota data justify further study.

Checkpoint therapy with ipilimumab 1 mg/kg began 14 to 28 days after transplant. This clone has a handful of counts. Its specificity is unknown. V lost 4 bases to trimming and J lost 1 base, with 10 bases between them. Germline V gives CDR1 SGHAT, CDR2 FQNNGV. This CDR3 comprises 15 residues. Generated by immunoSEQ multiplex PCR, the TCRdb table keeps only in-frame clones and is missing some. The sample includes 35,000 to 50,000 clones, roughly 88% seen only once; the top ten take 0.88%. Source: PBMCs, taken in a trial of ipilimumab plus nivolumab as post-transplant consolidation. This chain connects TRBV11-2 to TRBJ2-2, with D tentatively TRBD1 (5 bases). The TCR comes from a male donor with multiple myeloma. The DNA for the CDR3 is TGTGCCAGCAGCTATGTCACAGGGAACACCGGGGAGCTGTTTTTT. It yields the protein CASSYVTGNTGELFF.